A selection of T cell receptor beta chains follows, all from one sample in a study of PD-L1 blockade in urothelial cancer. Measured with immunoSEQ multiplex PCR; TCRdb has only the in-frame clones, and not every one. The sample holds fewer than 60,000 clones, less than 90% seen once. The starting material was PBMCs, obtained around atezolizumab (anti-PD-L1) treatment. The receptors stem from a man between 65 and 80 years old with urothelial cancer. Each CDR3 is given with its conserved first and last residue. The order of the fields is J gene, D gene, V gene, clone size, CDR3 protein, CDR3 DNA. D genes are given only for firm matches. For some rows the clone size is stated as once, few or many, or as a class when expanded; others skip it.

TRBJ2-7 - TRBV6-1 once CASSSFDEQYF TGTGCCAGCAGTTCGTTTGACGAGCAGTACTTC
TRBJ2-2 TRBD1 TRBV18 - CASSPRRGTGELFF TGTGCCAGCTCACCCCGCAGGGGGACCGGGGAGCTGTTTTTT
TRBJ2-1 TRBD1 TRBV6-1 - CATNLRDSAHNEQFF TGTGCCACCAACCTCCGGGACAGCGCCCACAATGAGCAGTTCTTC
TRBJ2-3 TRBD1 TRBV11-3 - CASSSGTGRVQSHRYAYF TGTGCCAGCAGCTCGGGGACAGGCCGGGTTCAGTCGCACAGATACGCGTATTTT
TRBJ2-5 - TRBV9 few CASSPQAGSSGETQYF TGTGCCAGCAGCCCCCAAGCCGGGTCAAGTGGAGAGACCCAGTACTTC
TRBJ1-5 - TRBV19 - CASSIEGQPQHF TGTGCCAGTAGTATAGAGGGCCAGCCCCAGCATTTT
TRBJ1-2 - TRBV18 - CASSPRQQANYGYTF TGTGCCAGCTCACCACGACAGCAAGCTAACTATGGCTACACCTTC
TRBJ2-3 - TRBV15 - CATSAGLSAPDTQYF TGTGCCACCAGCGCGGGACTTAGCGCCCCAGATACGCAGTATTTT
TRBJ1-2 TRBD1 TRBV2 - CASRSGTGDNYGYTF TGTGCCAGCAGGTCCGGGACAGGGGACAACTATGGCTACACCTTC
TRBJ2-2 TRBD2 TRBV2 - CASSVPLAGATTGELFF TGTGCCAGCAGCGTCCCCCTAGCGGGAGCCACCACCGGGGAGCTGTTTTTT
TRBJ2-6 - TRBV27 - CASRHRTSSGANVLTF TGTGCCAGCAGACACAGGACCTCCTCTGGGGCCAACGTCCTGACTTTC
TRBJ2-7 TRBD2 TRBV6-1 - CASIRSGVVGYEQYF TGTGCCAGCATTAGGAGCGGGGTTGTCGGCTACGAGCAGTACTTC
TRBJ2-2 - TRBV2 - CATRPWESGELFF TGTGCCACCCGGCCCTGGGAGTCCGGGGAGCTGTTTTTT
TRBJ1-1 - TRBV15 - CATSRASSTEAFF TGTGCCACCAGCAGAGCTAGCAGCACTGAAGCTTTCTTT
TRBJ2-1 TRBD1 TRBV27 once CASSLDRGYNEQFF TGTGCCAGCAGTTTAGACAGGGGGTACAATGAGCAGTTCTTC
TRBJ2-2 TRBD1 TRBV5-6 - CASSSGTVNTGELFF TGTGCCAGCAGCTCCGGGACAGTGAACACCGGGGAGCTGTTTTTT
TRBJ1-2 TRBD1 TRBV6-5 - CASSSNLPGGNGYTF TGTGCCAGCAGCAGCAACCTTCCAGGGGGCAATGGCTACACCTTC